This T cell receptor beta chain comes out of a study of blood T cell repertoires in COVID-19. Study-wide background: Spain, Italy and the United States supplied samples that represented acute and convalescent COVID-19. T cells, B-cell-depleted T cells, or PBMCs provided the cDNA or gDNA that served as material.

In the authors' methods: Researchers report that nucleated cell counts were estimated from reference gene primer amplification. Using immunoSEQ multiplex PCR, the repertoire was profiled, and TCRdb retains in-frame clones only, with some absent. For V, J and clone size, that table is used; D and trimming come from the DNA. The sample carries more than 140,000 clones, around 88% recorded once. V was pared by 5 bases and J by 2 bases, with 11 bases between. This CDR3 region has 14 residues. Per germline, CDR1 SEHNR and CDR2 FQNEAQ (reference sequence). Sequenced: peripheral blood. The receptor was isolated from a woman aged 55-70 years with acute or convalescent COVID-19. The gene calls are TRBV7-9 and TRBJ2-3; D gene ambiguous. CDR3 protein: CASSPKAPTDTQYF. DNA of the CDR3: TGTGCCAGCAGCCCCAAAGCACCCACAGATACGCAGTATTTT.